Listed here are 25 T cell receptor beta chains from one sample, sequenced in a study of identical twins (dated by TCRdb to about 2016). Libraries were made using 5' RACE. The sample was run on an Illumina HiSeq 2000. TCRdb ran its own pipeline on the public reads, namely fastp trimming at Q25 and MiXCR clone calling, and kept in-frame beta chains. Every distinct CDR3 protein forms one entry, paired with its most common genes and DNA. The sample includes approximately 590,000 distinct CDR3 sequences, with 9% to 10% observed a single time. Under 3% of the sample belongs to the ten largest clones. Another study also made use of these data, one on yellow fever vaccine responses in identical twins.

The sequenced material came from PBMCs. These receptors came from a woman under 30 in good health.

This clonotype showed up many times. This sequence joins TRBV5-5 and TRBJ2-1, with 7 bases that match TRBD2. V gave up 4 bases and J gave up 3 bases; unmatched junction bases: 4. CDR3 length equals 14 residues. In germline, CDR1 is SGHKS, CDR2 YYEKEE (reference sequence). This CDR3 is CASSTGTNYNEQFF. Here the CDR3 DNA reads TGTGCCAGCAGCACCGGGACTAACTACAATGAGCAGTTCTTC.

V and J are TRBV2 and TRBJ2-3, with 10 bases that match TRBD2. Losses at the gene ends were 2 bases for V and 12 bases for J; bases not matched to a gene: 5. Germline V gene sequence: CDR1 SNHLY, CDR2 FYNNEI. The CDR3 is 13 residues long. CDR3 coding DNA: TGTGCCAGCAGTGAAAGTAGCGGGGGGCTCCAGTATTTT. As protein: CASSESSGGLQYF.

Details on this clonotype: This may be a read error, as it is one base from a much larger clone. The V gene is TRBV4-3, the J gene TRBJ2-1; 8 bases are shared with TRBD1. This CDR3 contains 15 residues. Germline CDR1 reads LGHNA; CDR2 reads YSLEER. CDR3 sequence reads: CASSQNLAGGNEKFF. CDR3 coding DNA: TGCGCCAGCAGCCAAAACCTCGCAGGGGGCAATGAGAAGTTCTTC.

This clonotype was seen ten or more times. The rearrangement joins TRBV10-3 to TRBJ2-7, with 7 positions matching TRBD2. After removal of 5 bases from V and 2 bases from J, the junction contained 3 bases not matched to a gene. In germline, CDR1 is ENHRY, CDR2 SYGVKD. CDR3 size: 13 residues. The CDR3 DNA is TGTGCCATCAGTCCTAGCGGTACCTACGAGCAGTACTTC. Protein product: CAISPSGTYEQYF.

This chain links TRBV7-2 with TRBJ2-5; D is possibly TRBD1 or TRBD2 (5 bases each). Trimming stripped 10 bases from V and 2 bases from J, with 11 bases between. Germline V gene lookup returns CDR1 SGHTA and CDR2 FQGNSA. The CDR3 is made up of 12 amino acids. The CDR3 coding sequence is TGTGCCAATGAGGGGCGTCAAGAGACCCAGTACTTC. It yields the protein CANEGRQETQYF.

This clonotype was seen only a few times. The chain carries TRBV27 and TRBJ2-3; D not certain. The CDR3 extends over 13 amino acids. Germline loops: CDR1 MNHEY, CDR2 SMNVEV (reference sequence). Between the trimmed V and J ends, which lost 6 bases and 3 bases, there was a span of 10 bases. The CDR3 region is CASSWALTDTQYF. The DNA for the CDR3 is TGTGCCAGCAGCTGGGCACTTACAGATACGCAGTATTTT.

For the CDR3, the DNA is TGTGCCACCAGTGACTCCCGGTCGCTTGCCCACGAGCAGTACTTC. This sequence encodes CATSDSRSLAHEQYF. The chain joins TRBV24-1 to TRBJ2-7; D is uncertain. Per germline, CDR1 KGHDR and CDR2 SFDVKD. The CDR3 extends over 15 amino acids. V lost 4 bases and J lost 5, with 17 bases in between.

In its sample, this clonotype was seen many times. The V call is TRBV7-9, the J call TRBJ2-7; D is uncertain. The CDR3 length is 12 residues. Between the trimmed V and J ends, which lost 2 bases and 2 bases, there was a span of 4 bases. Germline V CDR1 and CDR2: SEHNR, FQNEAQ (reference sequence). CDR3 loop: CASSLSAYEQYF. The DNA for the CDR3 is TGTGCCAGCAGCTTATCGGCCTACGAGCAGTACTTC.

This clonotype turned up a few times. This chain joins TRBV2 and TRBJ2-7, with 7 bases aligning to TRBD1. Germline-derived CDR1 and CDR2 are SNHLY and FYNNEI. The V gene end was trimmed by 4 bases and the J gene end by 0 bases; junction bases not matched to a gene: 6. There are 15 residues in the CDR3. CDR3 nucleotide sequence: TGTGCCAGCAGTGTCGAGACAGGGATCTCCTACGAGCAGTACTTC. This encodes CASSVETGISYEQYF.

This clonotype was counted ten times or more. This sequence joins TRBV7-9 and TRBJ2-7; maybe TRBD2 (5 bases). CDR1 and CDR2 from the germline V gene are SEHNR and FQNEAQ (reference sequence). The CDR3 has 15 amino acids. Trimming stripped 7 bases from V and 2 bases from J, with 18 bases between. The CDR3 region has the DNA TGTGCCAGCACCAGCCAGTTTAGCGACGCCTACGAGCAGTACTTC. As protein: CASTSQFSDAYEQYF.

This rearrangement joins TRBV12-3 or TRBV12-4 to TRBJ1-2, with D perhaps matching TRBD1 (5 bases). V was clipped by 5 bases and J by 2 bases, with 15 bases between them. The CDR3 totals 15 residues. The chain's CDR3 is CASSPDGTANYGYTF. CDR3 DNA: TGTGCCAGCAGTCCCGACGGGACTGCAAACTATGGCTACACCTTC.

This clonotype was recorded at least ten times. This CDR3 reads CASSKTIPGQLVYGYTF. CDR3 nucleotides: TGTGCCAGCTCTAAAACGATTCCGGGGCAGCTAGTCTATGGCTACACCTTC. V is TRBV6-1 and J is TRBJ1-2; D perhaps matches TRBD1 (5 bases). V shed 8 bases and J shed 4 bases, with 26 bases lying between them. Germline CDR1 is MNHNS and CDR2 is SASEGT. The CDR3 is made up of 17 amino acids.

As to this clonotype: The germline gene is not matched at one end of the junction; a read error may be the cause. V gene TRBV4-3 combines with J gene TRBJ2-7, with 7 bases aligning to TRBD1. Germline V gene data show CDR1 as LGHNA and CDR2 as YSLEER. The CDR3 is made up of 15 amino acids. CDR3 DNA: TGCGCCAGCAGCCAAGGGACAGGTGGGAACTACGAGCATTACTTC. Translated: CASSQGTGGNYEHYF.

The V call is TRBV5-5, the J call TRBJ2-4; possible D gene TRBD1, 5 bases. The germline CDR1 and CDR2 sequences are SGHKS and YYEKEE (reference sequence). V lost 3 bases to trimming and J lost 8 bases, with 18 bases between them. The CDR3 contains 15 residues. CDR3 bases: TGTGCCAGCAGCTCAGACCTCGCCAGGGTTGACATTCAGTACTTC. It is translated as CASSSDLARVDIQYF. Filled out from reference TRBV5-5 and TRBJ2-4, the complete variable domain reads DAGVTQSPTHLIKTRGQQVTLRCSPISGHKSVSWYQQVLGQGPQFIFQYYEKEERGRGNFPDRFSARQFPNYSSELNVNALLLGDSALYLCASSSDLARVDIQYFGAGTRLSVL.

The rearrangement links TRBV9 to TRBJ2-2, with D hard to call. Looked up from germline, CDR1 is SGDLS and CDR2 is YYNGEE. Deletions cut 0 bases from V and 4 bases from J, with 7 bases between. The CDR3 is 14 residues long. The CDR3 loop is CASSVGAPTGELFF. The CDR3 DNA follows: TGTGCCAGCAGCGTAGGGGCGCCCACCGGGGAGCTGTTTTTT. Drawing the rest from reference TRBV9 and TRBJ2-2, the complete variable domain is DSGVTQTPKHLITATGQRVTLRCSPRSGDLSVYWYQQSLDQGLQFLIQYYNGEERAKGNILERFSAQQFPDLHSELNLSSLELGDSALYFCASSVGAPTGELFFGEGSRLTVL.

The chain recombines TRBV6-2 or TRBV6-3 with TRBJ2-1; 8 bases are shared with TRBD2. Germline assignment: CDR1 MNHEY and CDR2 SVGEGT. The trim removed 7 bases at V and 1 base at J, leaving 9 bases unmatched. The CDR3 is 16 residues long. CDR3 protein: CASNPRGGVSYNEQFF. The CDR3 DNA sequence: TGTGCCAGCAACCCTCGGGGGGGCGTATCCTACAATGAGCAGTTCTTC.

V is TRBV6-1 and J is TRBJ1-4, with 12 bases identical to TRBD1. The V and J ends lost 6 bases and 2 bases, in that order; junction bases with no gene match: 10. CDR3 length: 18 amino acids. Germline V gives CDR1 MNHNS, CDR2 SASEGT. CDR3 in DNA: TGTGCCAGCAGCTCCCCCGGGACAGGGGGCTTCACTAATGAAAAACTGTTTTTT. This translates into CASSSPGTGGFTNEKLFF.

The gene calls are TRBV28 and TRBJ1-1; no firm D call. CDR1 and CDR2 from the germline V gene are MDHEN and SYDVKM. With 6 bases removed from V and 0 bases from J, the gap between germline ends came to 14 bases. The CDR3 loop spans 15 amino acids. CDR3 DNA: TGTGCCAGCAGCGGCATGGCGAGACTGAACACTGAAGCTTTCTTT. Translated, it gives CASSGMARLNTEAFF.

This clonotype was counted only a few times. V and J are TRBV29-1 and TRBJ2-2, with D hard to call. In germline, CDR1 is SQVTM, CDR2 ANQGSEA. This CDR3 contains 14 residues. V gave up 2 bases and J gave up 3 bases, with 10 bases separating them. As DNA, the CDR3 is TGCAGCGTTGAACTGCGATTTGACACCGGGGAGCTGTTTTTT. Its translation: CSVELRFDTGELFF.

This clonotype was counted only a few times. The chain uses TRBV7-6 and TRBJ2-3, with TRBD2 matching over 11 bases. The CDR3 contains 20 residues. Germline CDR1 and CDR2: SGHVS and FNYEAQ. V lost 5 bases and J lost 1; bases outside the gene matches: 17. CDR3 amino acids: CASSRPEASGGWVGTDTQYF. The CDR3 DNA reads TGTGCCAGCAGCCGACCCGAGGCTAGCGGGGGGTGGGTCGGCACAGATACGCAGTATTTT.

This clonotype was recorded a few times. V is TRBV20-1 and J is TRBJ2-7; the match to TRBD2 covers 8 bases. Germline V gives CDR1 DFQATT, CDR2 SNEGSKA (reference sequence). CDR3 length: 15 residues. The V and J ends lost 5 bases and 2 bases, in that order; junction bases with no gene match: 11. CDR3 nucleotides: TGCAGTGCTTACAATCCCGCGGGGGGCCCCTACGAGCAGTACTTC. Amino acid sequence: CSAYNPAGGPYEQYF.

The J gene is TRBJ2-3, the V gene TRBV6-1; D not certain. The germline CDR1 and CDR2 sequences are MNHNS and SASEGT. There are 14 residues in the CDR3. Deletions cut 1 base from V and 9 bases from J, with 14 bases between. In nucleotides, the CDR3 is TGTGCCAGCAGTGAAGAGCAGGCCAGGTCGACGCAGTATTTT. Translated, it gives CASSEEQARSTQYF.

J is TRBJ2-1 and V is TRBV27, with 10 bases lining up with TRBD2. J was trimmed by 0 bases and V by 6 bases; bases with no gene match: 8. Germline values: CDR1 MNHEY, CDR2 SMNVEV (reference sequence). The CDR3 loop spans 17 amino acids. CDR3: CASRVTSGWNSYNEQFF. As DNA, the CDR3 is TGTGCCAGCAGAGTGACTAGCGGGTGGAACTCCTACAATGAGCAGTTCTTC.

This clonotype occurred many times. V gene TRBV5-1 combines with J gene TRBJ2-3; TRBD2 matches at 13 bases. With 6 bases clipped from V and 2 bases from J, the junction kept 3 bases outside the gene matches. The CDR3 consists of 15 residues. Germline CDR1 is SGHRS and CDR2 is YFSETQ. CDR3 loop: CASMGLAGNTDTQYF. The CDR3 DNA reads TGCGCCAGCATGGGACTAGCGGGAAACACAGATACGCAGTATTTT.

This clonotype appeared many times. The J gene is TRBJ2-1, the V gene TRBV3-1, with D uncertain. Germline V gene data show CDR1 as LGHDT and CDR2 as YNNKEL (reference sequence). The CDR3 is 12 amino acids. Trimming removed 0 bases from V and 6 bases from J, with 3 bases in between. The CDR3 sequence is CASSQDFNEQFF. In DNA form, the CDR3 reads TGTGCCAGCAGCCAAGATTTCAATGAGCAGTTCTTC.